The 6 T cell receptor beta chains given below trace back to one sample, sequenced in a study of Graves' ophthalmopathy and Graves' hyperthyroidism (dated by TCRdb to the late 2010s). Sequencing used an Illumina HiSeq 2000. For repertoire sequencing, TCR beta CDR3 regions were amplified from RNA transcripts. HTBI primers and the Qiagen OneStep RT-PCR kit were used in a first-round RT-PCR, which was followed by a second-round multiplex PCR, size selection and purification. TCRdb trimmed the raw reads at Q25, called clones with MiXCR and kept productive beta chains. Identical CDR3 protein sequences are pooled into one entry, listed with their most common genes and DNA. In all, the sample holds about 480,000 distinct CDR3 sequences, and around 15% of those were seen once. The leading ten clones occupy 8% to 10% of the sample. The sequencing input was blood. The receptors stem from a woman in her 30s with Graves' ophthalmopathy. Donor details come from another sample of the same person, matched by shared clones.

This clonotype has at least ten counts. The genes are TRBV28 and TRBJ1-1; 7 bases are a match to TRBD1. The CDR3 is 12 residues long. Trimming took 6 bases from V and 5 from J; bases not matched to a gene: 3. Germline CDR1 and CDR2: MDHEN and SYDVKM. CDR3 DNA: TGTGCCAGCAGGGCAGGGGGAACTGAAGCTTTCTTT. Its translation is CASRAGGTEAFF.

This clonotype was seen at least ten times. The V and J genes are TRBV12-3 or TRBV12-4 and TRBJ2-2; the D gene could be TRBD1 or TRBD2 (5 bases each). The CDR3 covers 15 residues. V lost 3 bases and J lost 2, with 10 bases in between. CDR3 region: CASSLQGDNTGELFF. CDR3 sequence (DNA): TGTGCCAGCAGTTTGCAGGGAGACAACACCGGGGAGCTGTTTTTT.

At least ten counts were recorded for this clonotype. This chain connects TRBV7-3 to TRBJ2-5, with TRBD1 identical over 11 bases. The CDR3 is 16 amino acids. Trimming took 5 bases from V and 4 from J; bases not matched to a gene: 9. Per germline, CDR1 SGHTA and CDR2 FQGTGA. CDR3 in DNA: TGTGCCAGCAGCCGATCCGGGACAGGGGGATTAGAGACCCAGTACTTC. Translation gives CASSRSGTGGLETQYF. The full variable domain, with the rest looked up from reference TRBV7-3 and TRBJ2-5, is GAGVSQTPSNKVTEKGKYVELRCDPISGHTALYWYRQSLGQGPEFLIYFQGTGAADDSGLPNDRFFAVRPEGSVSTLKIQRTERGDSAVYLCASSRSGTGGLETQYFGPGTRLLVL.

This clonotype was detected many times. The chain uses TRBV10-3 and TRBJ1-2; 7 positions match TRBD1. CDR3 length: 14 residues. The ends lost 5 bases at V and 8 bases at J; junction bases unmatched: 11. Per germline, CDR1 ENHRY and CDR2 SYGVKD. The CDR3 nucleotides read TGTGCCATCAGTTCGAAGGAGGGGGCGCGAGGCTACACCTTC. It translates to CAISSKEGARGYTF.

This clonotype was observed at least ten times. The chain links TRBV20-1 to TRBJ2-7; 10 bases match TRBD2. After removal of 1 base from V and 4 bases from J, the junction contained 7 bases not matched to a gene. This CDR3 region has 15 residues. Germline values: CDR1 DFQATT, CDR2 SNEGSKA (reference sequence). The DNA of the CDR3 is TGCAGTGCTAGAGGTTTCGGACTAGCGGAATACGAGCAGTACTTC. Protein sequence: CSARGFGLAEYEQYF.

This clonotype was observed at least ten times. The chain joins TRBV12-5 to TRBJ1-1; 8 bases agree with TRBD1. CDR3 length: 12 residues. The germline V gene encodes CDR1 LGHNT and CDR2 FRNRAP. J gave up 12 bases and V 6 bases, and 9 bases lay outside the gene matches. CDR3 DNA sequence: TGTGCTAGTGGCCCTCGACAGGGGAGAACTTTCTTT. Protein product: CASGPRQGRTFF.